What follows are 10 T cell receptor beta chains derived from one specimen sequenced in a study of CD8+ T cells in alopecia areata. Treatment of the sample: oral pan-JAK inhibitor, 5-10 mg twice daily. Extracted RNA was reverse transcribed, and the resulting cDNA served as sequencing template. TCRdb's copy holds only in-frame clones and misses some; the assay was immunoSEQ multiplex PCR. This sample has about 90,000 clones; 44% occur once, and the top ten carry 18%. The sequencing used CD8+ T cells sorted from blood, collected at week 24, from a patient treated with tofacitinib. The receptors come from a human donor with alopecia areata.

V is TRBV6-1 and J is TRBJ2-4, with D tentatively TRBD2 (5 bases). This CDR3 has 13 amino acids. Trimming left V 10 bases short and J 9 bases short, with 19 bases between. In germline, CDR1 is MNHNS, CDR2 SASEGT. The CDR3 loop reads CATMAPIEGIQYF. DNA of the CDR3: TGTGCCACCATGGCCCCGATAGAGGGCATTCAGTACTTC.

The CDR3: CASSLAGGPLYGYTF. In DNA, the CDR3 is TGTGCCAGCAGCTTAGCGGGGGGCCCCCTCTATGGCTACACCTTC. This chain uses TRBV11-2 with TRBJ1-2; TRBD1 might be the D (6 bases). V lost 1 base, J lost 4 bases, and 13 bases lay in between. Germline CDR1 is SGHAT and CDR2 is FQNNGV. This CDR3 comprises 15 residues.

The CDR3: CASSPGIVTEAFF. As DNA, the CDR3 is TGTGCCAGCAGCCCAGGGATTGTCACTGAAGCTTTCTTT. The rearrangement joins TRBV7-9 to TRBJ1-1; tentative D call: TRBD1 (5 bases). V lost 5 bases and J lost 4, with 11 bases in between. Germline V gives CDR1 SEHNR, CDR2 FQNEAQ (reference sequence). The CDR3 is made up of 13 amino acids.

Only a few counts were recorded for this clone. The V gene is TRBV19, the J gene TRBJ1-5; weak D call: TRBD1 (6 bases). Germline CDR1 and CDR2: LNHDA and SQIVND (reference sequence). Trimming shortened V by 5 bases and J by 5 bases, and 13 bases separated the two germline ends. The CDR3 totals 14 residues. CDR3 nucleotide sequence: TGTGCCAGTAGTTACCGGGGGCTGGATCAGCCCCAGCATTTT. Its translation: CASSYRGLDQPQHF.

Only a few counts were recorded for this clone. The V gene is TRBV7-9, the J gene TRBJ1-1; D is perhaps TRBD1 (6 bases). This CDR3 contains 13 residues. CDR1 and CDR2 (germline): SEHNR, FQNEAQ (reference sequence). Trimming took 6 bases from V and 7 from J, leaving 15 bases between them. The CDR3 spells CASSYSGVVEAFF. In nucleotides, the CDR3 is TGTGCCAGCAGTTACTCAGGGGTTGTTGAAGCTTTCTTT. Full variable domain (missing parts from reference TRBV7-9 and TRBJ1-1): DTGVSQNPRHKITKRGQNVTFRCDPISEHNRLYWYRQTLGQGPEFLTYFQNEAQLEKSRLLSDRFSAERPKGSFSTLEIQRTEQGDSAMYLCASSYSGVVEAFFGQGTRLTVV.

This chain uses TRBV5-4 with TRBJ1-1; unclear D gene. V lost 4 bases and J 1 base, leaving 11 bases between the germline ends. Germline values: CDR1 SGHNT, CDR2 YYREEE (reference sequence). The CDR3 runs to 14 residues. CDR3 amino acids: CASSRTQANTEAFF. The CDR3 coding sequence is TGTGCCAGCAGCCGTACTCAGGCGAACACTGAAGCTTTCTTT.

In nucleotides, the CDR3 is TGTGCCAGCAGTCCCCGGGACCCTTGGTCCGGGGAGCTGTTTTTT. Translating gives CASSPRDPWSGELFF. This chain uses TRBV27 with TRBJ2-2; either TRBD1 or TRBD2 may fit D (5 bases each). This CDR3 contains 15 residues. V lost 5 bases to trimming and J lost 6 bases, with 16 bases between them. The germline V gene has CDR1 MNHEY and CDR2 SMNVEV (reference sequence).

The V and J genes are TRBV29-1 and TRBJ2-7; D is perhaps TRBD2 (7 bases). The CDR3 spans 14 residues. V was shortened by 1 base and J by 5 bases, with 15 bases between the two germline ends. Looked up from germline, CDR1 is SQVTM and CDR2 is ANQGSEA. CDR3 coding DNA: TGCAGCGTTGAAGGACTAGCAGGGGTGCACGAGCAGTACTTC. It encodes CSVEGLAGVHEQYF.

In this sample, this clone turned up a few times. The chain's CDR3 is CASSLVGPSNEQFF. The CDR3 nucleotides read TGTGCCAGCAGCTTAGTAGGTCCTTCCAATGAGCAGTTCTTC. The chain recombines TRBV7-9 with TRBJ2-1; D not resolved. Deletions cut 1 base from V and 6 bases from J, with 10 bases between. CDR3 length: 14 amino acids. Germline loops: CDR1 SEHNR, CDR2 FQNEAQ (reference sequence).

This clone has just a few counts. V is TRBV28 and J is TRBJ2-7, with 7 bases lining up with TRBD1. The germline CDR1 and CDR2 sequences are MDHEN and SYDVKM. CDR3 length equals 14 residues. V was clipped by 6 bases and J by 4 bases; unmatched bases: 9. CDR3 protein: CASSLGQERYEQYF. The CDR3 DNA is TGTGCCAGCAGCCTAGGACAGGAGCGGTACGAGCAGTACTTC.